What follows is one T cell receptor (beta chain) and its context. The V gene's germline CDR1 is MNHEY and CDR2 SVGEGT. V was clipped by 3 bases and J by 6 bases, with 6 bases between them. The CDR3 totals 12 residues. The record originates from a study of response to subunit inactivated influenza vaccine. TCRdb recomputed calls from the RT-PCR reads with MiXCR, one row per CDR3 protein. The sample lists over 800,000 distinct CDR3 sequences, 21% occurring once. The gene calls are TRBV6-2 or TRBV6-3 and TRBJ2-1; unclear D gene. This TCR was recovered from a man aged 45-65 years who received an inactivated influenza vaccine. This material consisted of PBMCs from blood, taken 5 days after vaccination. The CDR3 nucleotides read TGTGCCAGCAGTTATCACCCCAATGAGCAGTTCTTC. Protein sequence: CASSYHPNEQFF.